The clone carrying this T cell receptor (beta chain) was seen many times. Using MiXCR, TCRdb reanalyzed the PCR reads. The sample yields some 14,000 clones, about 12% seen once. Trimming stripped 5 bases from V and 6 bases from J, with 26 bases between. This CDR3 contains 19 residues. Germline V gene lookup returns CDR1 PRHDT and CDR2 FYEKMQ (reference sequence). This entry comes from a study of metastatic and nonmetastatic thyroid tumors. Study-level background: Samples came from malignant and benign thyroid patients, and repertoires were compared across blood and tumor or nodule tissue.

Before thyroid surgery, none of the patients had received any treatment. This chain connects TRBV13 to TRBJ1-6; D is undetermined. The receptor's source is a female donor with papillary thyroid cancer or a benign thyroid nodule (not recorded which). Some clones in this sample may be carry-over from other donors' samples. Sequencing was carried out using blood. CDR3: CASSPIGRIDLAPNSPLHF. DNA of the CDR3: TGTGCCAGCAGCCCTATCGGGAGAATAGACCTAGCCCCTAATTCACCCCTCCACTTT.